These 15 T cell receptor beta chains were sequenced from one sample in a study of molecular identifiers for immune sequencing clone quantification. TCRdb reprocessed the PCR reads with MiXCR, giving one entry per CDR3 protein. This table holds about 65,000 distinct CDR3 sequences, about 18% found once. The sequencing sample was made of naive CD8+ T cells from blood, with Jurkat cell RNA spiked in. The subset: FACS-sorted CD8+CD4-CCR7+CD45RA+ naive T cells. The source is a human donor in good health. Some libraries in this study had Jurkat cell RNA spiked in.

This clonotype was detected only a few times. This CDR3 is missing its conserved last phenylalanine or tryptophan, likely due to a read error. The V gene is TRBV20-1, the J gene TRBJ2-1; 11 bases map to TRBD2. Germline-derived CDR1 and CDR2 are DFQATT and SNEGSKA (reference sequence). The CDR3 spans 17 residues. V trimming: 3 bases; J trimming: 2 bases; junction bases outside the gene matches: 9. In DNA, the CDR3 is TGCAGTGCTAGTGGTCCTAGCGGGAGGCTGGCCTACAATGAGCAGTTCGTC. Its protein product is CSASGPSGRLAYNEQFV.

This clonotype has a count of ten or more. The CDR3 coding sequence is TGTGCCAGCAGTCCTCCTACTCATACTAGCGGGGCATCGTCGGAGACCCAGTACTTC. This encodes CASSPPTHTSGASSETQYF. V gene TRBV2 combines with J gene TRBJ2-5; 10 bases agree with TRBD2. Per the germline V gene, CDR1 is SNHLY and CDR2 is FYNNEI. The CDR3 has 19 residues. J was trimmed by 5 bases and V by 5 bases; bases with no gene match: 20.

This clonotype has more than one count but fewer than ten. V usage is TRBV5-1 and J usage is TRBJ2-1; a possible D gene is TRBD2 (6 bases). This CDR3 contains 19 residues. V lost 0 bases and J 1 base, leaving 20 bases between the germline ends. CDR1 is SGHRS, CDR2 YFSETQ, per germline. The CDR3 nucleotides read TGCGCCAGCAGCTTGGGTGACCGGGAGTGGATAGTGTCCTACAATGAGCAGTTCTTC. Translating gives CASSLGDREWIVSYNEQFF. Full variable domain (outside the CDR3, taken from reference TRBV5-1 and TRBJ2-1): KAGVTQTPRYLIKTRGQQVTLSCSPISGHRSVSWYQQTPGQGLQFLFEYFSETQRNKGNFPGRFSGRQFSNSRSEMNVSTLELGDSALYLCASSLGDREWIVSYNEQFFGPGTRLTVL.

This clonotype was observed at least ten times. This chain uses TRBV4-1 with TRBJ2-3; TRBD2 matches at 11 bases. Trimming cost V 4 bases and J 5 bases; bases outside gene matches: 8. The germline V gene has CDR1 MGHRA and CDR2 YSYEKL. This CDR3 is 16 amino acids long. This chain's CDR3 is CASSPTIGLAGDTQYF. CDR3 in DNA: TGCGCCAGCAGCCCAACCATCGGACTAGCGGGAGATACGCAGTATTTT.

This clonotype was seen ten or more times. The chain uses TRBV6-5 and TRBJ1-1; TRBD1 agrees at 8 bases. Germline CDR1 is MNHEY and CDR2 is SVGAGI. CDR3 length equals 12 residues. Losses at the gene ends were 6 bases for V and 12 bases for J; bases not matched to a gene: 9. This CDR3 reads CASSTGTGRPFF. The CDR3 DNA reads TGTGCCAGCAGCACCGGGACAGGTCGGCCTTTCTTT.

The chain couples TRBV30 to TRBJ2-2; 10 positions agree with TRBD2. The CDR3 consists of 14 residues. The V gene's germline CDR1 is GTSNPN and CDR2 SVGIG (reference sequence). CDR3 amino acids: CAVIAGGTTGELFF. DNA for the CDR3: TGTGCTGTAATAGCGGGAGGTACCACCGGGGAGCTGTTTTTT.

In its sample, this clonotype was seen many times. The chain joins TRBV7-2 to TRBJ2-7; possibly TRBD2 for D (6 bases). The CDR3 consists of 15 residues. V dropped 1 base and J dropped 5 bases, with 15 bases sitting between them. The germline V gene encodes CDR1 SGHTA and CDR2 FQGNSA. The CDR3 sequence: CASSLGSAGIHEQYF. The CDR3 nucleotides are TGTGCCAGCAGCTTAGGGTCCGCGGGAATCCACGAGCAGTACTTC.

The sample holds many counts of this clonotype. CDR3 sequence reads: CASRPYSGTTDTQYF. CDR3 nucleotides: TGTGCCAGCAGACCGTACTCCGGGACGACAGATACGCAGTATTTT. This chain joins TRBV28 and TRBJ2-3; D tentatively fits TRBD1 or TRBD2 (5 bases each). CDR1 and CDR2 from the germline V gene are MDHEN and SYDVKM. V lost 6 bases and J 3 bases, leaving 16 bases between the germline ends. The CDR3 consists of 15 residues.

Many counts were recorded for this clonotype. This chain connects TRBV6-5 to TRBJ1-5; D is unclear. The CDR3 sequence is 13 residues long. Germline CDR1 is MNHEY and CDR2 is SVGAGI. V lost 2 bases, J lost 9 bases, and 11 bases lay in between. CDR3 sequence reads: CASSYSGYWPQHF. CDR3 DNA sequence: TGTGCCAGCAGTTACAGCGGATATTGGCCCCAGCATTTT.

This clonotype was picked up many times. The chain carries TRBV27 and TRBJ1-5, with D tentatively TRBD1 (6 bases). This CDR3 is built from 16 residues. Germline V gene data show CDR1 as MNHEY and CDR2 as SMNVEV (reference sequence). Trimming took off 5 bases at V and 5 bases at J, with 19 bases between the two ends. Written as DNA, the CDR3 is TGTGCCAGCAGTCACACTACAGGGTTTGGGTATCAGCCCCAGCATTTT. It yields the protein CASSHTTGFGYQPQHF.

This chain uses TRBV28 with TRBJ1-1, with unresolved D. The V gene's germline CDR1 is MDHEN and CDR2 SYDVKM. V lost 5 bases to trimming and J lost 1 base, with 11 bases between them. The CDR3 runs 14 residues. CDR3 amino acids: CASSPRRENTEAFF. The CDR3 DNA follows: TGTGCCAGCAGTCCAAGGAGGGAGAACACTGAAGCTTTCTTT.

This clonotype has a count of ten or more. The chain couples TRBV28 to TRBJ2-1; the match to TRBD2 covers 12 bases. Germline V gene data show CDR1 as MDHEN and CDR2 as SYDVKM. This CDR3 is built from 17 residues. V was clipped by 0 bases and J by 5 bases; unmatched bases: 5. Here the CDR3 reads CASSLWYTSGRNNEQFF. The DNA of the CDR3 is TGTGCCAGCAGTTTATGGTATACTAGCGGGAGGAACAATGAGCAGTTCTTC.

This clonotype was picked up many times. V and J are TRBV20-1 and TRBJ2-7; 9 nucleotides line up with TRBD2. Germline V gene sequence: CDR1 DFQATT, CDR2 SNEGSKA (reference sequence). Trimming at V came to 1 base and at J to 5 bases, leaving 9 bases not matched to a gene. CDR3 length: 15 amino acids. As DNA, the CDR3 is TGCAGTGCTAGAGGGCTAGCGGGAACTCGGAACGAGCAGTACTTC. It is translated as CSARGLAGTRNEQYF.

In this sample, this clonotype is medium-sized (0.01 to 0.1%). The V gene is TRBV7-2, the J gene TRBJ2-3; D uncertain. Germline assignment: CDR1 SGHTA and CDR2 FQGNSA. Trimming shortened V by 4 bases and J by 0 bases, and 5 bases separated the two germline ends. The CDR3 runs to 13 residues. The CDR3 DNA follows: TGTGCCAGCAGCTCGGACAGCACAGATACGCAGTATTTT. Translation: CASSSDSTDTQYF.

This rearrangement joins TRBV24-1 to TRBJ1-2; unclear D gene. The V end lost 3 bases, the J end lost 1 base, and 8 bases lay between the germline ends. The CDR3 consists of 14 residues. The germline CDR1 and CDR2 sequences are KGHDR and SFDVKD. DNA for the CDR3: TGTGCCACCAGTGATAAGGGATTTAACTATGGCTACACCTTC. The encoded protein is CATSDKGFNYGYTF.